Shown below are 22 T cell receptor beta chains from a single sample sequenced in a study of T cell responses to AZD1222 COVID-19 vaccine. The protocol was immunoSEQ multiplex PCR, while the TCRdb copy is restricted to in-frame clones and leaves out a portion. Of approximately 160,000 clones detected, around 89% appear once; the ten largest clones hold about 3.4%. Material: peripheral blood, obtained on day 0 of MenACWY control vaccination. These receptors originate from an adult in good health.

The chain carries TRBV10-3 and TRBJ1-3; the D is unclear. Trimming removed 2 bases at V and 8 bases at J, with 13 bases between. CDR3 length equals 14 residues. Germline-derived CDR1 and CDR2 are ENHRY and SYGVKD. CDR3 protein: CAISENWAGDTIYF. CDR3 DNA sequence: TGTGCCATCAGTGAGAACTGGGCCGGCGACACCATATATTTT.

V is TRBV20-1 and J is TRBJ2-7; D call uncertain. Trimming shortened V by 3 bases and J by 4 bases, and 1 base separated the two germline ends. The CDR3 spans 9 residues. The germline V gene encodes CDR1 DFQATT and CDR2 SNEGSKA (reference sequence). CDR3 nucleotide sequence: TGCAGTGCTAGTTACGAGCAGTACTTC. This sequence encodes CSASYEQYF.

V gene TRBV4-3 combines with J gene TRBJ2-1; 9 bases match TRBD2. The CDR3 extends over 15 amino acids. The junction had 2 bases not matched to a gene; V was cut back by 0 bases and J by 5 bases. CDR1 and CDR2 from the germline V gene are LGHNA and YSLEER. CDR3 DNA sequence: TGCGCCAGCAGCCAAGATCTAGCGGGGAACAATGAGCAGTTCTTC. Residues: CASSQDLAGNNEQFF.

The V call is TRBV24-1, the J call TRBJ1-2, with a possible D match to TRBD1 (6 bases). CDR1 and CDR2 (germline): KGHDR, SFDVKD. The V end lost 4 bases, the J end lost 4 bases, and 12 bases lay between the germline ends. This CDR3 is 14 amino acids long. DNA for the CDR3: TGTGCCACCAGTGAGGGGAGGGGGGCCTATGGCTACACCTTC. Its translation is CATSEGRGAYGYTF.

The chain recombines TRBV4-3 with TRBJ2-3; tentatively, D is TRBD1 (5 bases). The V end lost 2 bases, the J end lost 6 bases, and 9 bases lay between the germline ends. CDR3 length equals 13 residues. The germline CDR1 and CDR2 sequences are LGHNA and YSLEER. CDR3 amino acids: CASSQQGGDTQYF. The CDR3, as DNA: TGCGCCAGCAGCCAACAGGGTGGTGATACGCAGTATTTT.

This chain joins TRBV5-1 and TRBJ2-3; 14 bases match TRBD2. The junction had 5 bases not matched to a gene; V was cut back by 0 bases and J by 2 bases. The CDR3 sequence is 18 residues long. The germline V gene has CDR1 SGHRS and CDR2 YFSETQ. The CDR3 nucleotides read TGCGCCAGCAGCTTGGGGACTAGCGGGGGGTTACTCACAGATACGCAGTATTTT. It yields the protein CASSLGTSGGLLTDTQYF.

The chain is built from TRBV30 and TRBJ2-1; D is possibly TRBD1 or TRBD2 (5 bases each). Trimming stripped 5 bases from V and 2 bases from J, with 13 bases between. CDR3 length: 14 amino acids. CDR1 is GTSNPN and CDR2 is SVGIG in the germline V gene (reference sequence). In DNA form, the CDR3 reads TGTGCCTGGGCCGGGACGGCGGCCTACAATGAGCAGTTCTTC. Protein product: CAWAGTAAYNEQFF.

This clone is a singleton in its sample. The chain uses TRBV27 and TRBJ2-1; D is perhaps TRBD2 (6 bases). V was shortened by 1 base and J by 3 bases, with 16 bases between the two germline ends. The germline V gene encodes CDR1 MNHEY and CDR2 SMNVEV (reference sequence). The CDR3 contains 17 residues. The CDR3 DNA reads TGTGCCAGCAGTTTATGGTTTCCCGGGAGCCTCTACAATGAGCAGTTCTTC. Translating gives CASSLWFPGSLYNEQFF.

This clone was counted a single time. V is TRBV4-3 and J is TRBJ1-2; maybe TRBD1 (5 bases). This CDR3 region has 15 residues. Germline CDR1 reads LGHNA; CDR2 reads YSLEER. Trimming removed 1 base from V and 0 bases from J, with 9 bases in between. Here the CDR3 DNA reads TGCGCCAGCAGCCAAGTAAGGGGCGCTAACTATGGCTACACCTTC. Translated, it gives CASSQVRGANYGYTF.

The chain recombines TRBV6-5 with TRBJ2-2; D is uncertain. V was cut by 10 bases and J by 0 bases, with 9 bases left in between. Germline CDR1 reads MNHEY; CDR2 reads SVGAGI. The CDR3 extends over 13 amino acids. In DNA, the CDR3 is TGTGCCACCAAGCCGGCGAACACCGGGGAGCTGTTTTTT. It yields the protein CATKPANTGELFF.

This chain connects TRBV11-3 to TRBJ2-7; TRBD1 matches 10 bases. The CDR3 spans 16 residues. Looked up from germline, CDR1 is SGHNT and CDR2 is YENEEA. J gave up 6 bases and V 4 bases, and 12 bases lay outside the gene matches. The CDR3 DNA is TGTGCCAGCAGCTCACGGAAGGACAGGGGGATAGGCGAGCAGTACTTC. It yields the protein CASSSRKDRGIGEQYF.

CDR3 in amino acids: CASSTDGLAGNTGELFF. Here the CDR3 DNA reads TGTGCCAGCAGCACTGACGGACTAGCGGGAAACACCGGGGAGCTGTTTTTT. The chain carries TRBV7-3 and TRBJ2-2; TRBD2 agrees at 12 bases. The V segment lost 5 bases and the J segment 2 bases; nucleotides outside the gene matches: 6. The CDR3 is 17 residues long. The germline V gene encodes CDR1 SGHTA and CDR2 FQGTGA.

The rearrangement uses TRBV28 and TRBJ2-7; possible D gene TRBD2, 7 bases. Trimming removed 7 bases at V and 2 bases at J, with 18 bases between. Germline V gene lookup returns CDR1 MDHEN and CDR2 SYDVKM. The CDR3 totals 15 residues. The CDR3 region has the DNA TGTGCCAGCACCATGCCGGGGGGCTCCCCCTACGAGCAGTACTTC. It translates to CASTMPGGSPYEQYF.

In its sample, this clone was seen a few times. The chain carries TRBV6-5 and TRBJ2-3, with D perhaps TRBD2 (6 bases). CDR3 length equals 15 residues. The V and J ends lost 4 bases and 1 base respectively, with 12 bases between them. Germline loops: CDR1 MNHEY, CDR2 SVGAGI. CDR3 sequence: CASSSPGLRTDTQYF. DNA of the CDR3: TGTGCCAGCAGTTCTCCGGGACTCCGCACAGATACGCAGTATTTT.

This sequence joins TRBV24-1 and TRBJ2-2; the D is unclear. Looked up from germline, CDR1 is KGHDR and CDR2 is SFDVKD. Trimming left V 4 bases short and J 3 bases short, with 5 bases between. The CDR3 consists of 13 residues. For the CDR3, the DNA is TGTGCCACCAGTGACTCCGACACCGGGGAGCTGTTTTTT. Residues: CATSDSDTGELFF.

The chain carries TRBV3-1 (or the pseudogene TRBV3-2) and TRBJ2-3, with D uncertain. V was cut by 4 bases and J by 2 bases, with 13 bases left in between. The CDR3 extends over 15 amino acids. Germline CDR1 reads LGHDT; CDR2 reads YNNKEL (reference sequence). CDR3 sequence (DNA): TGTGCCAGCAGCCCCCGCAGGAGATTCACAGATACGCAGTATTTT. Translation gives CASSPRRRFTDTQYF.

The chain is built from TRBV4-1 and TRBJ2-5; D perhaps matches TRBD1 (5 bases). V was cut by 0 bases and J by 5 bases, with 7 bases left in between. Germline V gene lookup returns CDR1 MGHRA and CDR2 YSYEKL. This CDR3 spans 13 amino acids. Written as DNA, the CDR3 is TGCGCCAGCAGCCAAGACAGGGTTGAGACCCAGTACTTC. Residues: CASSQDRVETQYF.

The rearrangement uses TRBV2 and TRBJ2-7, with TRBD2 matching over 14 bases. Losses at the gene ends were 5 bases for V and 7 bases for J; bases not matched to a gene: 10. The germline CDR1 and CDR2 sequences are SNHLY and FYNNEI. The CDR3 loop spans 16 amino acids. The CDR3 spells CASSPGLAGVSREQYF. CDR3 DNA sequence: TGTGCCAGCAGTCCGGGACTAGCGGGAGTTTCGCGTGAGCAGTACTTC.

This rearrangement joins TRBV12-3 or TRBV12-4 to TRBJ2-3; possible D gene TRBD1, 5 bases. The CDR3 runs to 13 residues. V lost 6 bases and J lost 4, with 11 bases in between. In DNA, the CDR3 is TGTGCCAGCAGAGGGCAGGGCGCAGATACGCAGTATTTT. Translation gives CASRGQGADTQYF.

This clone was counted between two and nine times. This chain uses TRBV19 with TRBJ2-4; D may be TRBD1 (6 bases). Germline assignment: CDR1 LNHDA and CDR2 SQIVND (reference sequence). This CDR3 is built from 14 residues. Trimming left V 5 bases short and J 1 base short, with 9 bases between. The CDR3 nucleotides are TGTGCCAGTAGTTCAGGGGACGCCAAAAACATTCAGTACTTC. This gives the protein CASSSGDAKNIQYF.

The chain is built from TRBV5-1 and TRBJ2-3; D remains ambiguous. Germline loops: CDR1 SGHRS, CDR2 YFSETQ. Trimming shortened V by 1 base and J by 2 bases, and 11 bases separated the two germline ends. CDR3 length: 15 residues. The CDR3 coding sequence is TGCGCCAGCAGCTTGAGAGGCGGATTCACAGATACGCAGTATTTT. This encodes CASSLRGGFTDTQYF.

This chain connects TRBV6-5 to TRBJ1-4; 8 positions agree with TRBD1. From germline, CDR1 is MNHEY and CDR2 SVGAGI. The CDR3 totals 13 residues. J lost 8 bases, V lost 4 bases, and 3 bases had no gene match. In DNA form, the CDR3 reads TGTGCCAGCAGTTCCTGGGACAGGGAAAAACTGTTTTTT. This translates into CASSSWDREKLFF.